This T cell receptor (beta chain) comes out of a study of T cell repertoires and leukemia-associated antigens (dated by TCRdb to between 2017 and 2020). As for the study more broadly: Approximately 15 million effective reads were obtained overall, with each sample giving about 5.1 to 6.6 million read pairs and 3.3 to 5.0 million effective reads. The study aimed to identify which antigen a TCR Vbeta21 clone previously found in CML patients recognizes, using in vitro peptide stimulation of healthy T cells.

With regard to this clonotype: What this receptor recognizes is not known. It has no much larger one-base neighbor in the sample; base qualities were not kept.

Summary of the overall study and its limitations: The antigen specificity and function of the expanded clones were not directly tested, and further investigation of both was required. The four groups showed no significant differences in numbers of Vbeta genes (roughly 60), Jbeta genes (approximately 15), VDJ rearrangements, or unique CDR3s.

Total RNA was extracted from the cultured T cells using TRIzol reagent. TCRbeta libraries were amplified from RNA using 5' rapid amplification of cDNA ends (5'RACE). Before sequencing, library concentration and integrity were assessed using Qubit, an Agilent instrument, and quantitative PCR. Qualified libraries were sequenced on Illumina HiSeq or MiSeq by a commercial service provider. Per the source publication's procedure: TCR sequences in each sample were identified with MiXCR version 1.8.2. For a clone to count as qualified, its CDR3 had to be longer than four amino acids, its nucleotide length had to be in-frame, and the clone could not contain a stop codon. A read counted as effective if the read contained the complete CDR3 structure. RT-PCR with 24 Vbeta primers, GeneScan spectratyping, and Sanger sequencing were used to validate expanded clones. TCRdb took the public reads, trimmed them with fastp at Q25, ran MiXCR for clone calling and kept in-frame beta chains. Duplicate CDR3 protein sequences are folded into a single record with the most common DNA and genes. These V and J calls derive from TCRdb rather than the authors' analysis. This sample comprises 9,000 to 15,000 distinct CDR3 sequences, over 40% of them detected only once. 30% to 40% of the sample lies in the top ten.

As a first step, CD3+ T cells were rested overnight at 2.5 million cells/mL in RPMI 1640 lacking fetal bovine serum. MACS immunomagnetic beads were used according to the manufacturer's instructions to isolate CD3+ T cells from PBMCs. From cysteine to phenylalanine, the CDR3 is 12 amino acids long. CDR3 DNA is the only sequence kept; it has 36 bases, read in frame from the first base. Trimming costs V 4 bases and J 6 bases, and their ends lie 7 bases apart. Via the germline V gene, CDR1 is KGHSH and CDR2 LQKENI. This TCR was sampled from a female donor in good health. Sequenced input: CD3+ T cells sorted from blood and cultured. The rearrangement combines TRBV18 with TRBJ2-1; a confident D gene designation cannot be given. This receptor carries the CDR3 CASSLTINEQFF. The base sequence is TGTGCCAGCTCACTTACCATCAATGAGCAGTTCTTC.